One sample yielded the 15 T cell receptor beta chains listed below, sequenced in a study of T cell responses to AZD1222 COVID-19 vaccine. Method: immunoSEQ multiplex PCR; TCRdb's copy keeps in-frame clones and lacks some. The sample has 150,000 to 200,000 clones; approximately 86% are singletons. Material: peripheral blood, obtained 28 days after the second AZD1222 dose. The receptors were sampled from an adult who received the AZD1222 COVID-19 vaccine.

The chain employs TRBV6-1 and TRBJ2-2, with D tentatively TRBD1 or TRBD2 (8 bases each). V shed 2 bases and J shed 5 bases, with 24 bases lying between them. Looked up from germline, CDR1 is MNHNS and CDR2 is SASEGT. The CDR3 sequence is 19 residues long. The CDR3 is CASSETTGAGLGKTGELFF. The CDR3 DNA reads as TGTGCCAGCAGTGAAACGACAGGGGCGGGACTAGGAAAAACCGGGGAGCTGTTTTTT.

The chain uses TRBV18 and TRBJ1-5; D not certain. Germline CDR1 KGHSH, CDR2 LQKENI. The CDR3 consists of 13 residues. V was pared by 6 bases and J by 5 bases, with 11 bases between. The CDR3 DNA follows: TGTGCCAGCTCTCCTTCGGGCGATCAGCCCCAGCATTTT. This sequence encodes CASSPSGDQPQHF.

The chain uses TRBV5-1 and TRBJ2-3; D gene unclear. The germline CDR1 and CDR2 sequences are SGHRS and YFSETQ. V lost 0 bases and J lost 0, with 8 bases in between. CDR3 length: 15 residues. This chain's CDR3 is CASSLDGVSTDTQYF. The CDR3 nucleotides read TGCGCCAGCAGCTTGGATGGGGTTAGCACAGATACGCAGTATTTT.

In DNA form, the CDR3 reads TGTGCCAGCAGTGGAAACCCACAGGGGGCCCGCACAGATACGCAGTATTTT. Its protein product is CASSGNPQGARTDTQYF. The chain couples TRBV6-2 or TRBV6-3 to TRBJ2-3; 9 bases are a match to TRBD1. V lost 5 bases and J lost 1; bases outside the gene matches: 10. This CDR3 is built from 17 residues. Germline loops: CDR1 MNHEY, CDR2 SVGEGT.

This chain uses TRBV7-8 with TRBJ1-2; D is ambiguous. In germline, CDR1 is SGHVS, CDR2 FQNEAQ. The length of the CDR3 is 13 residues. V was pared by 1 base and J by 13 bases, with 16 bases between. As DNA, the CDR3 is TGTGCCAGCAGCTTAGAAACGGCGAGTCTATCCACCTTC. The encoded protein is CASSLETASLSTF.

V usage is TRBV7-3 and J usage is TRBJ2-3; 8 bases are shared with TRBD2. V was pared by 5 bases and J by 6 bases, with 10 bases of the junction left unmatched. The CDR3 has 15 amino acids. CDR1 and CDR2 from the germline V gene are SGHTA and FQGTGA. The CDR3 DNA reads TGTGCCAGCAGCCCACAAGCGGGGGTAGGTGATACGCAGTATTTT. Amino acid sequence: CASSPQAGVGDTQYF.

The J gene is TRBJ2-5, the V gene TRBV6-5, with 7 nucleotides matching TRBD2. This CDR3 has 15 residues. The J segment lost 4 bases and the V segment lost 6 bases, leaving 11 bases of the junction unmatched. From germline, CDR1 is MNHEY and CDR2 SVGAGI. The CDR3 sequence: CASRPERGWGETQYF. CDR3 in DNA: TGTGCCAGCAGACCTGAGCGGGGCTGGGGAGAGACCCAGTACTTC.

V usage is TRBV9 and J usage is TRBJ2-5; 8 bases match TRBD2. Germline values: CDR1 SGDLS, CDR2 YYNGEE. The CDR3 is 17 residues long. Losses at the gene ends were 4 bases for V and 4 bases for J; bases not matched to a gene: 15. CDR3 sequence (DNA): TGTGCCAGCAGCCCCAACGGACTAGCAGCTGCCCGAGAGACCCAGTACTTC. The encoded protein is CASSPNGLAAARETQYF.

DNA of the CDR3: TGTGCCAGTAGTATTAGAGGGAGCGAGCAGTACTTC. Translation: CASSIRGSEQYF. V is TRBV19 and J is TRBJ2-7, with TRBD2 as a possible D gene (5 bases). Germline values: CDR1 LNHDA, CDR2 SQIVND (reference sequence). V gave up 3 bases and J gave up 6 bases, with 9 bases separating them. CDR3 length: 12 amino acids.

V is TRBV7-9 and J is TRBJ2-2; D is perhaps TRBD2 (5 bases). The CDR3 length is 13 residues. Per germline, CDR1 SEHNR and CDR2 FQNEAQ (reference sequence). Trimming removed 2 bases at V and 4 bases at J, with 5 bases between. CDR3 amino acids: CASSLTSTGELFF. The CDR3 DNA reads as TGTGCCAGCAGCTTAACTAGCACCGGGGAGCTGTTTTTT.

This chain links TRBV10-3 with TRBJ1-1; 9 bases line up with TRBD1. V lost 9 bases and J lost 0; bases outside the gene matches: 5. This CDR3 contains 14 residues. Germline V gene lookup returns CDR1 ENHRY and CDR2 SYGVKD. The CDR3 nucleotides are TGTGCCATGCGGACAGGGGATATGAACACTGAAGCTTTCTTT. This sequence encodes CAMRTGDMNTEAFF.

The chain is built from TRBV25-1 and TRBJ1-2; TRBD1 matches 8 bases. Germline V gene lookup returns CDR1 MGHDK and CDR2 SYGVNS. The CDR3 extends over 16 amino acids. The V segment lost 2 bases and the J segment 7 bases; nucleotides outside the gene matches: 12. CDR3 sequence reads: CASSERGRGLYSGYTF. Here the CDR3 DNA reads TGTGCCAGCAGTGAAAGGGGCAGGGGGCTGTACAGTGGCTACACCTTC.

This chain uses TRBV3-1 (or the pseudogene TRBV3-2) with TRBJ2-2; D remains unclear. Germline loops: CDR1 LGHDT, CDR2 YNNKEL (reference sequence). This CDR3 is built from 14 residues. V was clipped by 4 bases and J by 5 bases, with 11 bases between them. This CDR3 reads CASSPRRGTGELFF. Here the CDR3 DNA reads TGTGCCAGCAGCCCCCGGAGAGGAACCGGGGAGCTGTTTTTT.

V and J are TRBV7-9 and TRBJ2-7; D is possibly TRBD1 (6 bases). This CDR3 spans 13 amino acids. Per the germline V gene, CDR1 is SEHNR and CDR2 is FQNEAQ (reference sequence). V was shortened by 4 bases and J by 4 bases, with 11 bases between the two germline ends. CDR3: CASSSPQGYEQYF. CDR3 nucleotides: TGTGCCAGCAGCTCTCCCCAGGGGTACGAGCAGTACTTC.

This chain joins TRBV7-8 and TRBJ2-5; no reliable D call. Trimming took 5 bases from V and 5 from J, leaving 21 bases between them. CDR3 length equals 16 residues. Germline loops: CDR1 SGHVS, CDR2 FQNEAQ. The DNA of the CDR3 is TGTGCCAGCAGCCCCCCCCTTCGATTAGGTCGGGAGACCCAGTACTTC. Translated, it gives CASSPPLRLGRETQYF.